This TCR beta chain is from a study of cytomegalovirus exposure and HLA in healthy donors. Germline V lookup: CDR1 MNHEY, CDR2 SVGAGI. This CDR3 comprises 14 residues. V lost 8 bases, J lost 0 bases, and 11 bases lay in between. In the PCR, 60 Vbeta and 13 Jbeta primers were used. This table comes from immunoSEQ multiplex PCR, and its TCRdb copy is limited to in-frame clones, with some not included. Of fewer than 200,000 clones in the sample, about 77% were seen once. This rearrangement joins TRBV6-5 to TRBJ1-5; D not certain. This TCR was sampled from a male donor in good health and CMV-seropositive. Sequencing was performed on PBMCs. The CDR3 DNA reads TGTGCCAGCTCTACAGTTTATAGCAATCAGCCCCAGCATTTT. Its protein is CASSTVYSNQPQHF.